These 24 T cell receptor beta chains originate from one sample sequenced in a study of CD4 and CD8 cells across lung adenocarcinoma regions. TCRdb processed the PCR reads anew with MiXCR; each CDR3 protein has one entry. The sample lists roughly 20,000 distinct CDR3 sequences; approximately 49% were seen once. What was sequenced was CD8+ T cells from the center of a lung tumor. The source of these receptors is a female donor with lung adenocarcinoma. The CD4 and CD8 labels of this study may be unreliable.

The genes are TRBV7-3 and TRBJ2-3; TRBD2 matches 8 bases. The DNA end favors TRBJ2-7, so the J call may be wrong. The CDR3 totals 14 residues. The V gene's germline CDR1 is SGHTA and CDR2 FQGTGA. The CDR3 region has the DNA TGTGCCGGGAGCGGGGGCCCCCCTCAAGATACGCAGTACTTC. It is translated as CAGSGGPPQDTQYF.

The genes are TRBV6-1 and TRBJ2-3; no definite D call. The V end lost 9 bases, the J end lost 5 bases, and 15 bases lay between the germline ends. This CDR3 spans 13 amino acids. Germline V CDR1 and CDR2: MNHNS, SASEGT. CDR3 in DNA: TGTGCCAGGAGTCTGAGCGCCAAAGATACGCAGTATTTT. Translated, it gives CARSLSAKDTQYF.

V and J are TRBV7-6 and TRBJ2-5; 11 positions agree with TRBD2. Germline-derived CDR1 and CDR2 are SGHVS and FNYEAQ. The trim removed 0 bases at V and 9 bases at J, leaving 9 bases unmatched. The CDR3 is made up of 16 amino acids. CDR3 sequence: CASSLAGTSGSLAQYF. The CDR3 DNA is TGTGCCAGCAGCTTAGCCGGGACTAGCGGTTCATTGGCCCAGTACTTC. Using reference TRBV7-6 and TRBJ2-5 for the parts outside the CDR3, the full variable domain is GAGVSQSPRYKVTKRGQDVALRCDPISGHVSLYWYRQALGQGPEFLTYFNYEAQQDKSGLPNDRFSAERPEGSISTLTIQRTEQRDSAMYRCASSLAGTSGSLAQYFGPGTRLLVL.

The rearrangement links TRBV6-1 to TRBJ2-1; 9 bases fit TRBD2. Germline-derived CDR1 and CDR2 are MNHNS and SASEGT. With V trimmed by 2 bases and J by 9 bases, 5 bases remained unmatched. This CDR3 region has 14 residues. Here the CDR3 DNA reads TGTGCCAGCAGTGAACTAGCGGGAAAGAGTGAGCAGTTCTTC. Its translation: CASSELAGKSEQFF.

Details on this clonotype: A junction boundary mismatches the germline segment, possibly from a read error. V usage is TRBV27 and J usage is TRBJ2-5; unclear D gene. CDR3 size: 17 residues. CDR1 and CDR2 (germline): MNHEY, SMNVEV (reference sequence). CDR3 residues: CAFCSPLVGSDQETQYF. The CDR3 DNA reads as TGTGCCTTCTGTTCCCCACTTGTGGGCAGTGACCAAGAGACGCAGTACTTT.

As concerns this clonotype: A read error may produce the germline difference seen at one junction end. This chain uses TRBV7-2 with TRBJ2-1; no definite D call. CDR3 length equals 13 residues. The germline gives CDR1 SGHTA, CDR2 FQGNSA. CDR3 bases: TGTGCCAGCAGCTTAGTCACGTTAGGCCTGACGGTCTTC. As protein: CASSLVTLGLTVF. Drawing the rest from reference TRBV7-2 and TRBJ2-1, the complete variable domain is GAGVSQSPSNKVTEKGKDVELRCDPISGHTALYWYRQSLGQGLEFLIYFQGNSAPDKSGLPSDRFSAERTGGSVSTLTIQRTQQEDSAVYLCASSLVTLGLTVFGPGTRLTVL.

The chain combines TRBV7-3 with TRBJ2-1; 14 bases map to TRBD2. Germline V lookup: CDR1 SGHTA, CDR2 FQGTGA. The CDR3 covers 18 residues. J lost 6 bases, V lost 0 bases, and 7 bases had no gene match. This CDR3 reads CASSLTTTGTSGSNEQFF. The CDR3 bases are TGTGCCAGCAGCTTAACTACCACCGGGACTAGCGGGAGCAATGAGCAGTTCTTC.

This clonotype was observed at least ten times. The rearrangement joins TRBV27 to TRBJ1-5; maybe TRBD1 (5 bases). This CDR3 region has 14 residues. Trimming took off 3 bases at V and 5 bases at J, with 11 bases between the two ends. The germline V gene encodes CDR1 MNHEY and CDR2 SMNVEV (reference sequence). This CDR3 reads CASSFWQGHQPQHF. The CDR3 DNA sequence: TGTGCCAGCAGTTTTTGGCAGGGTCATCAGCCCCAGCATTTT.

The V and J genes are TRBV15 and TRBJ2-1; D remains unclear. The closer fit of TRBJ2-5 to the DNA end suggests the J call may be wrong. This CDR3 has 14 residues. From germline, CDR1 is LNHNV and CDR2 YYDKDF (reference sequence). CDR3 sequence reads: CATSVSTMEETQYF. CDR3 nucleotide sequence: TGTGCCACCAGCGTGTCTACAATGGAAGAGACCCAGTACTTC.

In nucleotides, the CDR3 is TGTGCCGTGGGGGGACAGAGCACAGATACGCAGTATTTT. It yields the protein CAVGGQSTDTQYF. This rearrangement joins TRBV24-1 to TRBJ2-3; maybe TRBD1 (7 bases). V lost 12 bases to trimming and J lost 0 bases, with 12 bases between them. CDR1 and CDR2 (germline): KGHDR, SFDVKD. The length of the CDR3 is 13 residues.

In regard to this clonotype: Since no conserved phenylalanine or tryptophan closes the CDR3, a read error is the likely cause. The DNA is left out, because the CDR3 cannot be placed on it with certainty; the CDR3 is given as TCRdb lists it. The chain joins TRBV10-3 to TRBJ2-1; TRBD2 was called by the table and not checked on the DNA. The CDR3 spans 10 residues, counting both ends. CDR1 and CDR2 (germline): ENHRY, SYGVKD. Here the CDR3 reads CANLRSGVGY.

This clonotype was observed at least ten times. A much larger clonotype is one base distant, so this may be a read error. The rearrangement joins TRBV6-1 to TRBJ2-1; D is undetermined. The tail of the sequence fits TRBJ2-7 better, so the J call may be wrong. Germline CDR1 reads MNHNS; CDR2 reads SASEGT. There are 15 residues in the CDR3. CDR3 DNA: TGTGCCAGCAGCCCTAACTTAGCTCTCCACAATGAGCAGTACTTC. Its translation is CASSPNLALHNEQYF.

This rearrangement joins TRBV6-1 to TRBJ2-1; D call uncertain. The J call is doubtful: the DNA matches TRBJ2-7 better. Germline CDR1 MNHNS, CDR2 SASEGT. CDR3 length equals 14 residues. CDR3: CASSEERSSYEQYF. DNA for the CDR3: TGTGCCAGCAGTGAAGAAAGGAGCTCCTACGAGCAGTACTTC.

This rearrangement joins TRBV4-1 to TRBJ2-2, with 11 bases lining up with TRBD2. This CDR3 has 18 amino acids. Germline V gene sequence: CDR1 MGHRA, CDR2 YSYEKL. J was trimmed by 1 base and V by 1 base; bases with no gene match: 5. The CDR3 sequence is CASSQVLAGAGNTGELFF. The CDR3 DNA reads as TGCGCCAGCAGCCAAGTACTAGCGGGGGCGGGGAACACCGGGGAGCTGTTTTTT.

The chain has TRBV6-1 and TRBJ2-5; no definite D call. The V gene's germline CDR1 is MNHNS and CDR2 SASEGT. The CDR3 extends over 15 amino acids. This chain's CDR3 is CGARRGGRDQETQYF. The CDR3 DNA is TGTGGCGCGAGGCGCGGTGGCCGTGACCAAGAGACCCAGTACTTC.

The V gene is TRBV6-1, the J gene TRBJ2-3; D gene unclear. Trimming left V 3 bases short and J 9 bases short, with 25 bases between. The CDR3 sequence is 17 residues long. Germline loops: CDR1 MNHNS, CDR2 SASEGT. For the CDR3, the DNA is TGTGCCAGCAGTGATCCACTCCAAGCTGTGAGCACCGGGACGCAGTATTTT. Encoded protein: CASSDPLQAVSTGTQYF.

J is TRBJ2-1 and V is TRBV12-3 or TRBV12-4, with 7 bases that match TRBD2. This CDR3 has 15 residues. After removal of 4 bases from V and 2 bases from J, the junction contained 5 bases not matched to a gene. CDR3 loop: CASSSTGGPYNEQFF. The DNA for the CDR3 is TGTGCCAGCAGTTCAACGGGGGGACCCTACAATGAGCAGTTCTTC.

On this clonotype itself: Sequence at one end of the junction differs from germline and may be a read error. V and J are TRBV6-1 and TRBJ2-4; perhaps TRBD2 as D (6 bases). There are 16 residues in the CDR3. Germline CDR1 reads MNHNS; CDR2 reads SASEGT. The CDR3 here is CASSEAGRGAKNIQYF. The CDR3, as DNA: TGTGCCAGCAGTGAAGCGGGGCGGGGAGCCAAAAATATTCAGTACTTC.

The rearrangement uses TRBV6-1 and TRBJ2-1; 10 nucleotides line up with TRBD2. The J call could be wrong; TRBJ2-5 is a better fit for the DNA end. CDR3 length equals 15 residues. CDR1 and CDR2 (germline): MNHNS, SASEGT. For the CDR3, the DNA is TGTGCCAGCAGGCTTAGCGGGAGGCGAGCGGAGACCCAGTACTTC. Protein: CASRLSGRRAETQYF.

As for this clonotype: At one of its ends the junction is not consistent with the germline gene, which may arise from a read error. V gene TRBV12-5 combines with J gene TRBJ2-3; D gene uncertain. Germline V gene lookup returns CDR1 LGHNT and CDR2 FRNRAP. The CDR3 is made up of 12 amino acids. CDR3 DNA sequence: TGTGCTAGTGGTTTGTACAAGAATAAGCAGTACTTT. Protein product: CASGLYKNKQYF.

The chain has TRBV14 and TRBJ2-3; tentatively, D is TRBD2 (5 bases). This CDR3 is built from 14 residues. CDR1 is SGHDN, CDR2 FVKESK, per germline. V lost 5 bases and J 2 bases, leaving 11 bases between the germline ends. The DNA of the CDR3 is TGTGCCAGCAGCGAACTAGACGTCACAGATACGCAGTATTTT. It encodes CASSELDVTDTQYF. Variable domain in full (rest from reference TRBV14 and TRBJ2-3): EAGVTQFPSHSVIEKGQTVTLRCDPISGHDNLYWYRRVMGKEIKFLLHFVKESKQDESGMPNNRFLAERTGGTYSTLKVQPAELEDSGVYFCASSELDVTDTQYFGPGTRLTVL.

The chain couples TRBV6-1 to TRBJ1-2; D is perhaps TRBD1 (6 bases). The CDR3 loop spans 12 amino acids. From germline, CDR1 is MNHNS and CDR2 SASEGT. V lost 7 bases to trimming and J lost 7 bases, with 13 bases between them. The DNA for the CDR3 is TGTGCCAGCACCCTAGGGGGAACTGGCTACACCTTC. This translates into CASTLGGTGYTF.

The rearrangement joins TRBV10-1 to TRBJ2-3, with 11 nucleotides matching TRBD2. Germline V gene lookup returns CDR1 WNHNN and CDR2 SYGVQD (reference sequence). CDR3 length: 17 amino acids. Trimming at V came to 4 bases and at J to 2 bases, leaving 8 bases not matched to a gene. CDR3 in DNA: TGCGCCAGCAGTGGCCCTGGACTAGCGGGTTACACAGATACGCAGTATTTT. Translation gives CASSGPGLAGYTDTQYF.

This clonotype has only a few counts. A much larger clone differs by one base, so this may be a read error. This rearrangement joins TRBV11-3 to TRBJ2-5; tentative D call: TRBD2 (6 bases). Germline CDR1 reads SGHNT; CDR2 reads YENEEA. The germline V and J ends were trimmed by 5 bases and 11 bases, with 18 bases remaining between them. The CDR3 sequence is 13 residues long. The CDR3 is CASSREGGYEQYF. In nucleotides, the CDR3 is TGTGCCAGCAGCAGAGAGGGAGGTTATGAGCAGTACTTC.